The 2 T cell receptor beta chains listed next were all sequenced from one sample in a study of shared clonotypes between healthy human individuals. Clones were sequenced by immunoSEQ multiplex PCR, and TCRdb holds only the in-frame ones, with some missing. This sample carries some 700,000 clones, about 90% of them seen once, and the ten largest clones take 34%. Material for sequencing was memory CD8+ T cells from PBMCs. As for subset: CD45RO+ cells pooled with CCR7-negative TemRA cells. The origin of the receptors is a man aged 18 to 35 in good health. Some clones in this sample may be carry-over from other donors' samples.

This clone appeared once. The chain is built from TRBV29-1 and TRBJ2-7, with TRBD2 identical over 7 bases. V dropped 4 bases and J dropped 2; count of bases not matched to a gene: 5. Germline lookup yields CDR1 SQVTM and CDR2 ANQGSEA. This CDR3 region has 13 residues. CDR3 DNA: TGCAGCGTTGGGGGAGGGGCAGCCTACGAGCAGTACTTC. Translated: CSVGGGAAYEQYF.

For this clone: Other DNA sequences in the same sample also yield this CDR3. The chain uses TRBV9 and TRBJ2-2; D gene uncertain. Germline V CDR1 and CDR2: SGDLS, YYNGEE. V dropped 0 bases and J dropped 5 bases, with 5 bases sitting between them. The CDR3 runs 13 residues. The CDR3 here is CASSVGGTGELFF. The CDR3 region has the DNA TGTGCCAGCAGCGTAGGGGGTACCGGGGAGCTGTTTTTT.